This paragraph reports one TCR beta chain. Its target is unknown. Use of 60 Vbeta and 13 Jbeta primers characterized the PCR. Using immunoSEQ multiplex PCR, the repertoire was profiled, and TCRdb retains in-frame clones only, with some absent. The table has about 59,000 clones, 83% seen once. This sample was included in a study of cytomegalovirus exposure and HLA in healthy donors. Study-wide results and caveats: Compared with the approximately 700-donor mean, an Asian-associated ancestry cluster reportedly had fewer N-insertions, according to a later analysis.

The V gene end was trimmed by 0 bases and the J gene end by 5 bases; junction bases not matched to a gene: 12. This CDR3 comprises 18 residues. Germline V gene data show CDR1 as LGHNA and CDR2 as YNFKEQ. Sequencing used PBMCs. This receptor was obtained from a human donor in good health. The chain links TRBV4-2 to TRBJ2-5; 10 bases match TRBD2. CDR3 loop: CASSQEGGSLAGRETQYF. CDR3 nucleotide sequence: TGTGCCAGCAGCCAAGAAGGGGGGTCACTAGCGGGGAGGGAGACCCAGTACTTC.